This T cell receptor (beta chain) emerged from a study of CD8 T cells in Susac syndrome. Sequencing of TCR beta covered CD8+ and CD4+ T cells obtained from blood. An input of roughly 0.45 to 1 ug of RNA was subjected to reverse transcription using random hexamers. Amplification of TCR beta CDR3 by immunoSEQ multiplex PCR spanned 54 Vbeta and 13 Jbeta. TCRdb fed the immunoSEQ multiplex PCR reads into MiXCR, producing one record per CDR3 protein. Of tens of thousands of distinct CDR3 sequences in the sample, roughly 95% are singletons; the top ten hold more than 0.35%. Points from the study as a whole: The study identified around fifteen and five Susac-specific public clones in total CD8+ and CD8+ TEMRA repertoires.

On this clonotype itself: The antigen is undetermined.

This CDR3 contains 15 residues. V trimming: 0 bases; J trimming: 6 bases; junction bases outside the gene matches: 5. From germline, CDR1 is LGHDT and CDR2 YNNKEL (reference sequence). The chain couples TRBV3-1 to TRBJ2-1; 7 bases map to TRBD2. The source material was CD8+ T cells from PBMCs. The clonotype originates from a human donor with Susac syndrome. The CDR3 protein is CASSQDIGGSNEQFF. In nucleotides, the CDR3 is TGTGCCAGCAGCCAAGATATAGGCGGGAGCAATGAGCAGTTCTTC.